This TCR beta chain was sequenced for a study of T cell responses to AZD1222 COVID-19 vaccine. Germline trimming cut 5 bases from V and 3 bases from J; bases unmatched to any gene: 6. This CDR3 is built from 14 residues. Germline V gene sequence: CDR1 SNHLY, CDR2 FYNNEI. Regarding this clone: Its antigen is not identified.

The repertoire was sequenced with immunoSEQ multiplex PCR; TCRdb's copy has only in-frame clones and lacks some. The repertoire holds 250,000 or so clones, with just over 90% as singletons. Study-wide results and limits: Donors were largely white British and mainly female; clonal diversity was possibly underestimated. Spike-specific TCR depth and breadth grew after two AZD1222 doses. The number of AZD1222 recipients seropositive at baseline was only 6 or 7. No day 14 peak samples; only post-peak repertoires were characterized.

This TCR derives from an adult in good health. The sample was peripheral blood, taken on day 0 of AZD1222 vaccination. The chain uses TRBV2 and TRBJ2-7; 8 bases map to TRBD1. DNA of the CDR3: TGTGCCAGCAGTCAACAGGGGGGCCGCTACGAGCAGTACTTC. It yields the protein CASSQQGGRYEQYF.